A single sample is the source of the 24 T cell receptor beta chains below, sequenced in a study of regulatory T cells in long-lasting Graves disease. Sequencing libraries for TCR beta were prepared with iRepertoire HTBI primers and Arm-PCR of CDR3 regions. Each CDR3 protein is one row after TCRdb ran MiXCR on the multiplex PCR reads. This table holds over 300,000 distinct CDR3 sequences, about 20% found once. Documented time point: persistent/refractory GD, antithyroid drugs over 5 years with positive TRAb. The authors made the TCR library using RNA they extracted from PBMCs. The sequences come from peripheral blood mononuclear cells (PBMCs), collected when the disease was refractory, from a patient treated with antithyroid drugs. Receptors were obtained from a female donor with Graves disease.

This clonotype was found many times. This chain connects TRBV27 to TRBJ1-2; D gene unclear. The germline V gene encodes CDR1 MNHEY and CDR2 SMNVEV (reference sequence). The length of the CDR3 is 15 residues. Trimming removed 2 bases at V and 4 bases at J, with 14 bases between. The DNA for the CDR3 is TGTGCCAGCAGTTTAAGTCGGCAGCCACCCTATGGCTACACCTTC. Translated: CASSLSRQPPYGYTF.

With respect to this clonotype: This may be a read error: a much more frequent sequence differs by one nucleotide. The chain uses TRBV28 and TRBJ2-7, with TRBD1 matching over 9 bases. Germline V gives CDR1 MDHEN, CDR2 SYDVKM. The CDR3 length is 17 residues. V lost 2 bases, J lost 0 bases, and 8 bases stayed unmatched. CDR3 nucleotide sequence: TGTGCCAGCAGTTTAACGGGACAGGGCTATTCCTCCTACGAGCAGTACTTC. This gives the protein CASSLTGQGYSSYEQYF.

This clonotype was found once. A much larger clonotype is one base distant, so this may be a read error. This sequence joins TRBV7-9 and TRBJ1-2, with 7 positions matching TRBD1. Germline V lookup: CDR1 SEHNR, CDR2 FQNEAQ (reference sequence). Germline trimming cut 4 bases from V and 4 bases from J; bases unmatched to any gene: 9. CDR3 size: 15 residues. The CDR3 sequence: CASSSPYGTVYGYTF. CDR3 DNA sequence: TGTGCCAGCAGCTCCCCCTATGGGACAGTCTATGGCTACACCTTC.

The chain uses TRBV5-8 and TRBJ1-5; D is ambiguous. The CDR3 totals 17 residues. The ends were cut back, 2 bases at V and 1 base at J, with 16 bases in the middle. Looked up from germline, CDR1 is SGHTS and CDR2 is YDEGEE. The CDR3: CASSLGSGPLSNQPQHF. The CDR3, as DNA: TGTGCCAGCAGCTTAGGGTCCGGGCCTTTAAGCAATCAGCCCCAGCATTTT. Drawing the rest from reference TRBV5-8 and TRBJ1-5, the complete variable domain is EAGVTQSPTHLIKTRGQQATLRCSPISGHTSVYWYQQALGLGLQFLLWYDEGEERNRGNFPPRFSGRQFPNYSSELNVNALELEDSALYLCASSLGSGPLSNQPQHFGDGTRLSIL.

This chain joins TRBV20-1 and TRBJ2-5; perhaps TRBD1 as D (5 bases). CDR1 and CDR2 (germline): DFQATT, SNEGSKA (reference sequence). This CDR3 region has 15 residues. Deletions cut 0 bases from V and 5 bases from J, with 16 bases between. The CDR3 is CSARERGGPRETQYF. In DNA, the CDR3 is TGCAGTGCTAGAGAAAGGGGCGGACCCAGGGAGACCCAGTACTTC.

A remark on this clonotype: A read error may explain this, as a much larger clone is one base away. The rearrangement joins TRBV11-2 to TRBJ2-7; D not resolved. CDR1 is SGHAT and CDR2 is FQNNGV in the germline V gene. The CDR3 consists of 14 residues. CDR3 protein: CASSSPRMGYEQCF. CDR3 nucleotide sequence: TGTGCCAGCAGTTCTCCTAGAATGGGGTACGAGCAGTGCTTC.

This chain joins TRBV29-1 and TRBJ2-7; D is possibly TRBD2 (6 bases). CDR1 is SQVTM, CDR2 ANQGSEA, per germline. Trimming took 4 bases from V and 4 from J, leaving 11 bases between them. The CDR3 has 12 residues. The CDR3 region is CSVGGDGYEQYF. CDR3 nucleotides: TGCAGCGTTGGCGGGGATGGATACGAGCAGTACTTC.

The rearrangement uses TRBV15 and TRBJ2-5, with 7 bases identical to TRBD1. The J call is in doubt because the DNA end fits TRBJ2-7 better. Looked up from germline, CDR1 is LNHNV and CDR2 is YYDKDF (reference sequence). This CDR3 spans 18 amino acids. DNA of the CDR3: TGTGCCACCAGCAGAAACAAACCCCGGGACAGACTATACTACGAGCAGTACTTC. It codes for CATSRNKPRDRLYYEQYF.

This clonotype was counted many times. The chain links TRBV13 to TRBJ2-7, with 7 nucleotides matching TRBD2. Germline V lookup: CDR1 PRHDT, CDR2 FYEKMQ (reference sequence). The CDR3 has 16 residues. After removal of 1 base from V and 1 base from J, the junction contained 7 bases not matched to a gene. The CDR3 reads CASSLAMAGASYEQYF. CDR3 nucleotide sequence: TGTGCCAGCAGCTTAGCGATGGCGGGAGCATCCTACGAGCAGTACTTC.

This clonotype has at least ten counts. The V and J genes are TRBV12-3 or TRBV12-4 and TRBJ1-2; perhaps TRBD1 as D (5 bases). Trimming shortened V by 4 bases and J by 3 bases, and 15 bases separated the two germline ends. The CDR3 extends over 15 amino acids. The CDR3 here is CASSSRGSSHYGYTF. Here the CDR3 DNA reads TGTGCCAGCAGTTCCCGGGGGTCTTCCCACTATGGCTACACCTTC.

This clonotype was observed a few times. The chain combines TRBV6-1 with TRBJ1-5; D possibly corresponds to TRBD1 (5 bases). Trimming left V 6 bases short and J 7 bases short, with 13 bases between. Looked up from germline, CDR1 is MNHNS and CDR2 is SASEGT. The CDR3 has 13 residues. Written as DNA, the CDR3 is TGTGCCAGCAGAACAGGTTCGCGCCAGCCCCAGCATTTT. This gives the protein CASRTGSRQPQHF.

V gene TRBV30 combines with J gene TRBJ2-7; D might be TRBD2 (5 bases). Germline CDR1 reads GTSNPN; CDR2 reads SVGIG (reference sequence). Trimming removed 0 bases from V and 0 bases from J, with 18 bases in between. The CDR3 totals 17 residues. The CDR3 loop reads CAWSVRAGRTFSYEQYF. In nucleotides, the CDR3 is TGTGCCTGGAGTGTACGGGCTGGCAGGACTTTCTCCTACGAGCAGTACTTC. Full variable domain (outside the CDR3, taken from reference TRBV30 and TRBJ2-7): SQTIHQWPATLVQPVGSPLSLECTVEGTSNPNLYWYRQAAGRGLQLLFYSVGIGQISSEVPQNLSASRPQDRQFILSSKKLLLSDSGFYLCAWSVRAGRTFSYEQYFGPGTRLTVT.

This clonotype was counted at least ten times. This chain connects TRBV10-3 to TRBJ1-2; TRBD1 matches 7 bases. Per the germline V gene, CDR1 is ENHRY and CDR2 is SYGVKD. The CDR3 is 15 residues long. The trim removed 0 bases at V and 4 bases at J, leaving 5 bases unmatched. This chain's CDR3 is CAISESGTDAYGYTF. CDR3 in DNA: TGTGCCATCAGTGAGTCGGGGACAGATGCCTATGGCTACACCTTC.

This clonotype has more than one count but fewer than ten. This chain joins TRBV9 and TRBJ1-1; D is perhaps TRBD1 (6 bases). The ends were cut back, 6 bases at V and 4 bases at J, with 13 bases in the middle. CDR1 SGDLS and CDR2 YYNGEE come from the germline V gene. The CDR3 is 13 amino acids. This CDR3 is CASKAGGGTEAFF. The CDR3 nucleotides are TGTGCCAGCAAGGCTGGAGGGGGCACTGAAGCTTTCTTT.

This chain connects TRBV20-1 to TRBJ2-3; TRBD2 matches at 13 bases. The CDR3 extends over 19 amino acids. Germline V gene lookup returns CDR1 DFQATT and CDR2 SNEGSKA (reference sequence). V gave up 2 bases and J gave up 1 base; unmatched junction bases: 12. This CDR3 reads CSARPRTSGRPLGTDTQYF. CDR3 nucleotides: TGCAGTGCTAGACCAAGGACTAGCGGGAGACCTCTGGGCACAGATACGCAGTATTTT.

The chain couples TRBV5-6 to TRBJ2-2; 10 positions agree with TRBD1. Germline V CDR1 and CDR2: SGHDT, YYEEEE. The CDR3 is 15 amino acids. V gave up 4 bases and J gave up 7 bases; unmatched junction bases: 7. CDR3 nucleotide sequence: TGTGCCAGCAGCACCGACAGGGGGCATGGCGGGGAGCTGTTTTTT. Translating gives CASSTDRGHGGELFF.

Turning to this clonotype: This may come from a read error, since a much larger clone is one base off. The chain recombines TRBV2 with TRBJ1-2; D gene uncertain. Trimming shortened V by 4 bases and J by 2 bases, and 8 bases separated the two germline ends. This CDR3 has 13 residues. Germline CDR1 reads SNHLY; CDR2 reads FYNNEI. CDR3 residues: CASSGWKNYGYTF. CDR3 sequence (DNA): TGTGCCAGCAGTGGATGGAAAAACTATGGCTACACCTTC. Full variable domain (rest looked up from reference TRBV2 and TRBJ1-2): EPEVTQTPSHQVTQMGQEVILRCVPISNHLYFYWYRQILGQKVEFLVSFYNNEISEKSEIFDDQFSVERPDGSNFTLKIRSTKLEDSAMYFCASSGWKNYGYTFGSGTRLTVV.

This clonotype showed up just a few times. The chain recombines TRBV27 with TRBJ2-7, with 7 bases that match TRBD2. V lost 6 bases, J lost 3 bases, and 8 bases stayed unmatched. CDR1 is MNHEY, CDR2 SMNVEV, per germline (reference sequence). CDR3 length: 14 amino acids. The CDR3 DNA reads TGTGCCAGCAGACGCGGGGGAGGCCTCTACGAGCAGTACTTC. This encodes CASRRGGGLYEQYF.

This clonotype was found many times. The chain joins TRBV29-1 to TRBJ1-1; perhaps TRBD1 as D (6 bases). This CDR3 has 14 residues. Trimming stripped 3 bases from V and 0 bases from J, with 11 bases between. CDR1 and CDR2 from the germline V gene are SQVTM and ANQGSEA. The CDR3 spells CSVEYGTMNTEAFF. Here the CDR3 DNA reads TGCAGCGTTGAGTATGGGACAATGAACACTGAAGCTTTCTTT.

Ten or more counts support this clonotype. The chain employs TRBV7-9 and TRBJ2-7, with 8 bases aligning to TRBD2. CDR1 SEHNR and CDR2 FQNEAQ come from the germline V gene (reference sequence). V lost 1 base, J lost 4 bases, and 3 bases stayed unmatched. There are 14 residues in the CDR3. The CDR3, as DNA: TGTGCCAGCAGCTTAGGCCCGGGAGGGTACGAGCAGTACTTC. Residues: CASSLGPGGYEQYF.

Remarks on this clonotype: A clone one base away is much larger, so this may be a read error. The chain recombines TRBV2 with TRBJ1-2; perhaps TRBD1 as D (6 bases). Germline-derived CDR1 and CDR2 are SNHLY and FYNNEI. This CDR3 contains 14 residues. Written as DNA, the CDR3 is TGTGTCAGCCGGACAGAGTCACTTAACTATGGCTACACCTTC. It specifies CVSRTESLNYGYTF.

Comment on this clonotype: This may come from a read error, since a much larger clone is one base off. The chain employs TRBV2 and TRBJ1-2, with 7 nucleotides matching TRBD1. The CDR3 runs to 15 residues. J was trimmed by 0 bases and V by 6 bases; bases with no gene match: 7. Looked up from germline, CDR1 is SNHLY and CDR2 is FYNNEI. The CDR3 coding sequence is TGTGCCAGCAGCAGGGGGACAGCCACTAACTATGGCTACACCTTC. It yields the protein CASSRGTATNYGYTF.

This clonotype was counted a few times. The genes are TRBV14 and TRBJ1-1; no reliable D call. Germline values: CDR1 SGHDN, CDR2 FVKESK. Trimming took off 0 bases at V and 2 bases at J, with 4 bases between the two ends. The CDR3 contains 13 residues. The CDR3 is CASSQDVNTEAFF. The CDR3 DNA reads TGTGCCAGCAGCCAAGACGTTAACACTGAAGCTTTCTTT.

The CDR3 loop is CAWTTGDPPYAKNIQYF. The CDR3 DNA follows: TGTGCCTGGACTACAGGGGACCCGCCGTATGCCAAAAACATTCAGTACTTC. The gene calls are TRBV30 and TRBJ2-4; 7 bases agree with TRBD1. V gave up 4 bases and J gave up 1 base; unmatched junction bases: 13. This CDR3 contains 17 residues. Per germline, CDR1 GTSNPN and CDR2 SVGIG (reference sequence).